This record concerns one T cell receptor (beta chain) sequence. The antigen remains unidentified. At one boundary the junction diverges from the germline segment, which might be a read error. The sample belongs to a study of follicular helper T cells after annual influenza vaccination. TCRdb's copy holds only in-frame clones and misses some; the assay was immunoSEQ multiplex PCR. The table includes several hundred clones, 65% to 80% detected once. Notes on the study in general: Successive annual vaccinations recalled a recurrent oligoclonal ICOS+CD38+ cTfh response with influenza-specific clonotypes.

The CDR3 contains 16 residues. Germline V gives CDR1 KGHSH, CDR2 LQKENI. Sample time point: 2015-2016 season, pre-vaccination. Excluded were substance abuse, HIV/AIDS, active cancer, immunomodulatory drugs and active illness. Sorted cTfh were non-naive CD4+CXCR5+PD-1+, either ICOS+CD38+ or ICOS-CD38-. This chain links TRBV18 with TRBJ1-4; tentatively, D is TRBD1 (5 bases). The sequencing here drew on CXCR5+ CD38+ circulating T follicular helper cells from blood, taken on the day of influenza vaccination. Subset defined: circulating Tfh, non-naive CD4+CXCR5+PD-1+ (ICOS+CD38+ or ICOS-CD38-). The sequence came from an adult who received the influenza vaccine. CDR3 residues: CASTPGQNPLSEKLFF. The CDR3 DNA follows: TGTGCCAGCACACCGGGGCAGAATCCACTTTCTGAAAAACTGTTTTTT.